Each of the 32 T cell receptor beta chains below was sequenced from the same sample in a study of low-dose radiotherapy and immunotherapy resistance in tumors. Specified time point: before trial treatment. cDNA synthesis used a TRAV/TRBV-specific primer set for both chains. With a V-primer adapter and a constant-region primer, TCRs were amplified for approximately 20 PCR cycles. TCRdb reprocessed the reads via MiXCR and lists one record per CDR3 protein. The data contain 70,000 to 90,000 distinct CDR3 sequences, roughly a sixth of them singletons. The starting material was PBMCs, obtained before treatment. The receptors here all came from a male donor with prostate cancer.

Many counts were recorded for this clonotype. The CDR3 sequence: CASSPLWGDEQYF. In nucleotides, the CDR3 is TGTGCCAGCAGCCCCTTGTGGGGGGACGAGCAGTACTTC. The chain links TRBV7-9 to TRBJ2-7, with D perhaps matching TRBD2 (6 bases). Per germline, CDR1 SEHNR and CDR2 FQNEAQ (reference sequence). V lost 5 bases and J 5 bases, leaving 13 bases between the germline ends. The CDR3 has 13 amino acids.

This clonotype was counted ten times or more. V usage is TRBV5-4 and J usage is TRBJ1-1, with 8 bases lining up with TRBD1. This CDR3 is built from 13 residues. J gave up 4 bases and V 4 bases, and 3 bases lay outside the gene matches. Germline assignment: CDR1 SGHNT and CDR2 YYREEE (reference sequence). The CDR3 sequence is CASSRTGGTEAFF. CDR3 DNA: TGTGCCAGCAGCAGAACAGGGGGCACTGAAGCTTTCTTT. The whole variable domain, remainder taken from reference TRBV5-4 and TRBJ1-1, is ETGVTQSPTHLIKTRGQQVTLRCSSQSGHNTVSWYQQALGQGPQFIFQYYREEENGRGNFPPRFSGLQFPNYSSELNVNALELDDSALYLCASSRTGGTEAFFGQGTRLTVV.

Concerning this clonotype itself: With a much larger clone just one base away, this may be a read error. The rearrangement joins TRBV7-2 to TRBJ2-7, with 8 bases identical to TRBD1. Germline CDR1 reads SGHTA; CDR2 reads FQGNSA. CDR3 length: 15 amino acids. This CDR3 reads CASSLAGTGSYEQCF. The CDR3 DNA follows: TGTGCCAGCAGCTTAGCGGGGACAGGTTCCTACGAGCAGTGCTTC.

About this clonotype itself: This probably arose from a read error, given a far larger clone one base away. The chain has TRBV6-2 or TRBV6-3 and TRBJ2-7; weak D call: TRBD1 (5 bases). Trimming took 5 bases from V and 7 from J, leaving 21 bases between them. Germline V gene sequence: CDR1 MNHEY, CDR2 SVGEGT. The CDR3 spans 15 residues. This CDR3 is CASSELQGSYNEQYF. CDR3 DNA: TGTGCCAGCAGTGAACTGCAGGGATCCTACAATGAGCAGTACTTC.

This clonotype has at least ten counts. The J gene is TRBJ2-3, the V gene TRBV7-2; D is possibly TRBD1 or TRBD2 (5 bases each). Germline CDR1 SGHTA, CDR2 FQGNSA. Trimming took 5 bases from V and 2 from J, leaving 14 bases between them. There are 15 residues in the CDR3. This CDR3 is CASSPGPDPTDTQYF. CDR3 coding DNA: TGTGCCAGCAGCCCGGGGCCGGACCCCACAGATACGCAGTATTTT.

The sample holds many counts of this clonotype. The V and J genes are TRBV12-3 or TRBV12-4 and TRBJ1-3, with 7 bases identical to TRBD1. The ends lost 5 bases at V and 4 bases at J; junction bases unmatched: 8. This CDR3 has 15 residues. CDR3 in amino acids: CASSDRVLSGNTIYF. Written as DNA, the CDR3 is TGTGCCAGCAGTGACAGGGTTTTATCCGGAAACACCATATATTTT.

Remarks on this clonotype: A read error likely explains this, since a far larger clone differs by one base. The CDR3 bases are TGTGCCAGCAGCTCCTGGGACAGCTCCTACGAGCAGTACTTC. Translating it yields CASSSWDSSYEQYF. This chain uses TRBV7-9 with TRBJ2-7; 7 bases agree with TRBD1. CDR1 is SEHNR and CDR2 is FQNEAQ in the germline V gene (reference sequence). This CDR3 comprises 14 residues. The ends lost 4 bases at V and 0 bases at J; junction bases unmatched: 3. The full variable domain, with the rest looked up from reference TRBV7-9 and TRBJ2-7, is DTGVSQNPRHKITKRGQNVTFRCDPISEHNRLYWYRQTLGQGPEFLTYFQNEAQLEKSRLLSDRFSAERPKGSFSTLEIQRTEQGDSAMYLCASSSWDSSYEQYFGPGTRLTVT.

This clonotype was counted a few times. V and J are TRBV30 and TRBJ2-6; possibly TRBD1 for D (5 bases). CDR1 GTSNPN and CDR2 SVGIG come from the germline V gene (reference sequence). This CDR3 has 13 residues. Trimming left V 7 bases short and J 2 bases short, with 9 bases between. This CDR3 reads CASRTPGANVLTF. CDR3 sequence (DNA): TGTGCCTCACGGACACCTGGGGCCAACGTCCTGACTTTC.

DNA for the CDR3: TGTGCCAGCCGCCCGCAGGGGGAGACAGGATACTTAATGAAGGGGCTGTTTTTT. Translation gives CASRPQGETGYLMKGLFF. The V gene is TRBV6-8, the J gene TRBJ1-4; 7 positions agree with TRBD1. The J segment lost 14 bases and the V segment lost 8 bases, leaving 29 bases of the junction unmatched. The germline V gene encodes CDR1 MNHGY and CDR2 SAAAGT. The CDR3 extends over 18 amino acids.

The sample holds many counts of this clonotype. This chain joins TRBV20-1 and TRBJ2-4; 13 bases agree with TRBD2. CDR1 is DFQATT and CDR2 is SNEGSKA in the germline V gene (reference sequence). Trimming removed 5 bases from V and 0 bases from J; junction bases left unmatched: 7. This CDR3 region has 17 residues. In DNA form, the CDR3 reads TGCAGTGCTCCTCGACTAGCGGGGGGTCTAGCCAAAAACATTCAGTACTTC. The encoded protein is CSAPRLAGGLAKNIQYF.

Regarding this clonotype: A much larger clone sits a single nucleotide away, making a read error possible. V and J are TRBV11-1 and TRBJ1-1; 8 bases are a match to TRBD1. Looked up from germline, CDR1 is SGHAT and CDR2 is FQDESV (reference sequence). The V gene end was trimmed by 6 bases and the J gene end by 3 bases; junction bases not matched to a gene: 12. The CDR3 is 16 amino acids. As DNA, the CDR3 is TGTGCCAGCAGACCCTGGACAGGGTCGGCGTACACTGAAGCTTTCTTT. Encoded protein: CASRPWTGSAYTEAFF.

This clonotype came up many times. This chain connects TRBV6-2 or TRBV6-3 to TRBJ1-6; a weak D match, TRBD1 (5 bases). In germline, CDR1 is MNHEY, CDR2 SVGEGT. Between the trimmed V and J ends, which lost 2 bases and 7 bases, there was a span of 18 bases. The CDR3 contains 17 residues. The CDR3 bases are TGTGCCAGCAGTTACCTCCTGGGTGGGGGTCCCAATTCACCCCTCCACTTT. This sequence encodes CASSYLLGGGPNSPLHF.

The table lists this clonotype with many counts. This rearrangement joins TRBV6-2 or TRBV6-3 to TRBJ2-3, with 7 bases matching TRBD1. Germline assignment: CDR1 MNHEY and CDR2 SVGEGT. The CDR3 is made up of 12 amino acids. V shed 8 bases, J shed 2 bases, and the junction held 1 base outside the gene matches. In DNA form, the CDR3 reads TGTGCCAGCCAGGGGGACACAGATACGCAGTATTTT. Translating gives CASQGDTDTQYF.

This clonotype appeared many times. In nucleotides, the CDR3 is TGCAGTGCGAACGTCGGGGGGTCTTATGGTGGCTACACCTTC. Protein: CSANVGGSYGGYTF. This chain joins TRBV20-1 and TRBJ1-2; D possibly corresponds to TRBD1 (5 bases). V was pared by 6 bases and J by 7 bases, with 21 bases between. From germline, CDR1 is DFQATT and CDR2 SNEGSKA (reference sequence). This CDR3 comprises 14 residues.

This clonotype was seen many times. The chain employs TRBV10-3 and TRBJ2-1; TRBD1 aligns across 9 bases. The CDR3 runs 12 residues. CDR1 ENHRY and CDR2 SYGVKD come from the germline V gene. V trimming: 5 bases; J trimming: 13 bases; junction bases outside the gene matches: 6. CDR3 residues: CAISTGGFQQFF. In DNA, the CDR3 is TGTGCCATCAGTACAGGGGGCTTTCAACAGTTCTTC.

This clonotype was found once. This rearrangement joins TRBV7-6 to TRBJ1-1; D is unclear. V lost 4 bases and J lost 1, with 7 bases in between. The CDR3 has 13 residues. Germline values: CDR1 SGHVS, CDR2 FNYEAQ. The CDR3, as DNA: TGTGCCAGCAGCTGGTCGGAGAACACTGAAGCTTTCTTT. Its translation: CASSWSENTEAFF. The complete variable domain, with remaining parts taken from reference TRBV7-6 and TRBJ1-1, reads GAGVSQSPRYKVTKRGQDVALRCDPISGHVSLYWYRQALGQGPEFLTYFNYEAQQDKSGLPNDRFSAERPEGSISTLTIQRTEQRDSAMYRCASSWSENTEAFFGQGTRLTVV.

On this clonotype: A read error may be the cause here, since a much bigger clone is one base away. The CDR3 bases are TGTGCCAGCGGCTTAACCATAAACCCCCTCTCGAACTCCTACGAGCAGTACTTC. The encoded protein is CASGLTINPLSNSYEQYF. The rearrangement uses TRBV5-3 and TRBJ2-7; D not resolved. TRBV5-3 is reported as an ORF; its role is uncertain. The CDR3 consists of 18 residues. V was shortened by 8 bases and J by 0 bases, with 27 bases between the two germline ends.

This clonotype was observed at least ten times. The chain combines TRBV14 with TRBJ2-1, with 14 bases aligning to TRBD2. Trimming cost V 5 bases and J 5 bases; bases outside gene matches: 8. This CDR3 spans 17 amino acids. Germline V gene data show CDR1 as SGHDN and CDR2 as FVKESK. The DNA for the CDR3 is TGTGCCAGCAGCACCCGGGGACTAGCGGGGGTCGACAATGAGCAGTTCTTC. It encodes CASSTRGLAGVDNEQFF.

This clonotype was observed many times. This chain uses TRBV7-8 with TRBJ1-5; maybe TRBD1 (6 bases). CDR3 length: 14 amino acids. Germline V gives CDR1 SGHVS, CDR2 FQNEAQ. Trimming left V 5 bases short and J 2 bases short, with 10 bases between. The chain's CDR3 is CASSTGGGNQPQHF. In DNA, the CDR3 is TGTGCCAGCAGCACTGGGGGCGGCAATCAGCCCCAGCATTTT.

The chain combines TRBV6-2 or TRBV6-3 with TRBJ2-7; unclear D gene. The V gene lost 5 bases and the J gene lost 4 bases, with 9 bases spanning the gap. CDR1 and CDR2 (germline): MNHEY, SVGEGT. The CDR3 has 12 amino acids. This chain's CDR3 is CASSEIGYEQYF. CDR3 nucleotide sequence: TGTGCCAGCAGTGAAATCGGGTACGAGCAGTACTTC.

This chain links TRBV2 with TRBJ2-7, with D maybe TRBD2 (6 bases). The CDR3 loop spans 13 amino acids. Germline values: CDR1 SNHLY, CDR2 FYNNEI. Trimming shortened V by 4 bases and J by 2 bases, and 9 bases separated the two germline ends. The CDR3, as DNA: TGTGCCAGCAGTGGGCGGGGTACCTACGAGCAGTACTTC. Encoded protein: CASSGRGTYEQYF.

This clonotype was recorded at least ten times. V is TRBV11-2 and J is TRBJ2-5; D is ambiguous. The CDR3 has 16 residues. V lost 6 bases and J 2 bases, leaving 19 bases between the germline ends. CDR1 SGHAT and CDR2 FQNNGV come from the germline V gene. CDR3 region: CASRTKGGLGQETQYF. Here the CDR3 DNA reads TGTGCCAGCAGAACGAAAGGTGGCTTAGGGCAAGAGACCCAGTACTTC. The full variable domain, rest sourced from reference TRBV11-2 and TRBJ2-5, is EAGVAQSPRYKIIEKRQSVAFWCNPISGHATLYWYQQILGQGPKLLIQFQNNGVVDDSQLPKDRFSAERLKGVDSTLKIQPAKLEDSAVYLCASRTKGGLGQETQYFGPGTRLLVL.

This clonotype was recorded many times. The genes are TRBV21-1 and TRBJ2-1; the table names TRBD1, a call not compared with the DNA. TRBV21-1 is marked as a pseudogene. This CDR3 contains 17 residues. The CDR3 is CASSKGWGPGGGGEQFF. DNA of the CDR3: TGTGCCAGCAGCAAAGGGTGGGGGCCGGGCGGAGGCGGTGAGCAGTTCTTC.

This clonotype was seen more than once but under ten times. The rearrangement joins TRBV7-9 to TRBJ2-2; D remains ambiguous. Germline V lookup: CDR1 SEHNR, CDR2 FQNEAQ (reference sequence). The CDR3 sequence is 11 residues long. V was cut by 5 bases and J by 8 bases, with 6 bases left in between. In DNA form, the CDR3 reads TGTGCCAGCAGCCCCGGGGGGGAGCTGTTTTTT. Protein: CASSPGGELFF.

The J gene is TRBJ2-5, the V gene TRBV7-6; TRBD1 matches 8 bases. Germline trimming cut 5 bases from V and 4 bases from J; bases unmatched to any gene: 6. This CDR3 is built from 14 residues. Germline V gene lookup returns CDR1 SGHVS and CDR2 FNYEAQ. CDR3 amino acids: CASSGTQGGETQYF. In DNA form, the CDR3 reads TGTGCCAGCAGCGGCACACAGGGGGGAGAGACCCAGTACTTC.

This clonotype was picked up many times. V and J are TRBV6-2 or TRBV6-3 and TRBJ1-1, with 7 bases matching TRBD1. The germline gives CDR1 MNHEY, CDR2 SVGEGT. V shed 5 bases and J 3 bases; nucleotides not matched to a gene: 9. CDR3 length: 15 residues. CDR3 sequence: CASSPRTGADTEAFF. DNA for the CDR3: TGTGCCAGCAGTCCAAGAACAGGGGCGGACACTGAAGCTTTCTTT.

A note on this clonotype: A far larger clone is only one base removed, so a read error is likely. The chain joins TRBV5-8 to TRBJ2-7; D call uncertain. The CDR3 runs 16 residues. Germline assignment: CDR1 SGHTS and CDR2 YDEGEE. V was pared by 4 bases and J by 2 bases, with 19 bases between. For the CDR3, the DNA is TGTGCCAGCAGCGAATCCCGCGAAGTCGGGCCCTACGAGCAGTACTTC. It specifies CASSESREVGPYEQYF.

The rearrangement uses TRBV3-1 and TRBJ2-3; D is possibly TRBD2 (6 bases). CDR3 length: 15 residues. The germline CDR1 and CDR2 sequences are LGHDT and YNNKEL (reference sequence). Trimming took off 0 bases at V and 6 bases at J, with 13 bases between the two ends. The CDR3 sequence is CASSQEGRGHDTQYF. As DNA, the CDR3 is TGTGCCAGCAGCCAAGAGGGGCGGGGCCACGATACGCAGTATTTT.

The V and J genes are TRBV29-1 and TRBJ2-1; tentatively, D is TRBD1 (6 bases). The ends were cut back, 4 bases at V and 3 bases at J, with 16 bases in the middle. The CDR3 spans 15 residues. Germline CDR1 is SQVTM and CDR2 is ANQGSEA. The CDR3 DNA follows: TGCAGCGTTGCTGTTGTCAGGGGAATCTACAATGAGCAGTTCTTC. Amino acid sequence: CSVAVVRGIYNEQFF.

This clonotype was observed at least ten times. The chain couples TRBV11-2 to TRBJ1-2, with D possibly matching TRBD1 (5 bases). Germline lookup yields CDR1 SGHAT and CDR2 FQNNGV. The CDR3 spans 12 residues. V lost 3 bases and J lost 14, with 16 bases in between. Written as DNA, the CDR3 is TGTGCCAGCAGCTTGGGGGGGGACGGGATAACCTTC. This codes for CASSLGGDGITF.

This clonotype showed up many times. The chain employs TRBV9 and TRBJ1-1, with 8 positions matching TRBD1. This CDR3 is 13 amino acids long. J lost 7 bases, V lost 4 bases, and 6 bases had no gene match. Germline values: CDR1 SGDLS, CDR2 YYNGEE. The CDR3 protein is CASSTRGLGEAFF. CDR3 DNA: TGTGCCAGCAGCACCAGGGGGCTAGGTGAAGCTTTCTTT.

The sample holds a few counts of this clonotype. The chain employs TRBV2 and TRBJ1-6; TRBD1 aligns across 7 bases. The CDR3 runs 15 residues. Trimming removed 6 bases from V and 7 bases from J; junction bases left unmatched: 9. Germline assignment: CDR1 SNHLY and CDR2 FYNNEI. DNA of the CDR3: TGTGCCAGCAGAGAGACGGGACAGAGAAATTCACCCCTCCACTTT. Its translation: CASRETGQRNSPLHF.